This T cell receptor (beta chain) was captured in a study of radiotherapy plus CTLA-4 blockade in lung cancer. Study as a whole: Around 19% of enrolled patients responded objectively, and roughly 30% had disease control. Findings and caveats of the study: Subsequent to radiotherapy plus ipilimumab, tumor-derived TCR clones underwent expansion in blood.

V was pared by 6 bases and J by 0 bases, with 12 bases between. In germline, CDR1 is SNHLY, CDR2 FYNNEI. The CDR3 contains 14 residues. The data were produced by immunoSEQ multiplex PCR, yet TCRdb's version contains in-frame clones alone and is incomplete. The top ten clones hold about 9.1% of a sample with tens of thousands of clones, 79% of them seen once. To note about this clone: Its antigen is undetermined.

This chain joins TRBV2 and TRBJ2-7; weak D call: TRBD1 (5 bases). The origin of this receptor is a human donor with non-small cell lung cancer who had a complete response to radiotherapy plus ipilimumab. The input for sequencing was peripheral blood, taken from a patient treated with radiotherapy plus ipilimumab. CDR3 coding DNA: TGTGCCAGCAGGGACATGAGTTACTCCTACGAGCAGTACTTC. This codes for CASRDMSYSYEQYF.